Below are 7 T cell receptor beta chains sequenced from a single sample in a study of graft-versus-host responses after intestinal transplantation. No antigen has been identified for these receptors. Sequencing used immunoSEQ multiplex PCR; TCRdb keeps in-frame clones, though not all of them. Of around 100,000 clones listed, roughly 91% are singletons. This specimen was unstimulated CD4+ T cells sorted from spleen or lymph node cells, taken before transplant. The receptors originated from a human donor who was the organ donor for an intestinal transplant.

The genes are TRBV7-9 and TRBJ1-4, with no clear D. Germline CDR1 SEHNR, CDR2 FQNEAQ (reference sequence). This CDR3 comprises 15 residues. Trimming stripped 5 bases from V and 3 bases from J, with 13 bases between. The CDR3 loop reads CASSPSGLPNEKLFF. CDR3 bases: TGTGCCAGCAGCCCAAGCGGGTTACCTAATGAAAAACTGTTTTTT.

The J gene is TRBJ1-5, the V gene TRBV10-3; D unresolved. The CDR3 totals 12 residues. Per the germline V gene, CDR1 is ENHRY and CDR2 is SYGVKD. Trimming removed 6 bases from V and 4 bases from J, with 7 bases in between. The CDR3 DNA sequence: TGTGCCATCAGGTCAGAAAATCAGCCCCAGCATTTT. As protein: CAIRSENQPQHF.

The V gene is TRBV4-1, the J gene TRBJ2-3; 15 bases fit TRBD2. The length of the CDR3 is 17 residues. The germline CDR1 and CDR2 sequences are MGHRA and YSYEKL. V trimming: 4 bases; J trimming: 8 bases; junction bases outside the gene matches: 10. The CDR3 reads CASSPFGLAGGPGTQYF. The CDR3, as DNA: TGCGCCAGCAGCCCTTTCGGACTAGCGGGGGGGCCAGGTACGCAGTATTTT.

The chain recombines TRBV18 with TRBJ2-7; D is perhaps TRBD1 (6 bases). Per germline, CDR1 KGHSH and CDR2 LQKENI. Trimming left V 5 bases short and J 2 bases short, with 16 bases between. This CDR3 is 15 amino acids long. The CDR3 protein is CASSSNRATTYEQYF. The CDR3 nucleotides read TGTGCCAGCTCATCGAACAGGGCCACCACCTACGAGCAGTACTTC.

V gene TRBV4-2 combines with J gene TRBJ2-5; 10 positions agree with TRBD1. The DNA end lines up better with TRBJ2-7; the J call may be wrong. CDR3 length: 14 residues. The germline gives CDR1 LGHNA, CDR2 YNFKEQ. CDR3 DNA sequence: TGTGCCAGCAGCCCCGGACAGGGGGCCTACGAGCAGTACTTC. Its protein product is CASSPGQGAYEQYF.

This chain uses TRBV25-1 with TRBJ2-2, with D maybe TRBD1 (5 bases). The V end lost 5 bases, the J end lost 0 bases, and 10 bases lay between the germline ends. CDR3 length equals 15 residues. Per germline, CDR1 MGHDK and CDR2 SYGVNS. The CDR3 region has the DNA TGTGCCAGCAGTCGGGCAGGGACGAACACCGGGGAGCTGTTTTTT. As protein: CASSRAGTNTGELFF.

The chain recombines TRBV18 with TRBJ2-7; D gene ambiguous. CDR3 length equals 16 residues. The germline CDR1 and CDR2 sequences are KGHSH and LQKENI. Deletions cut 0 bases from V and 2 bases from J, with 14 bases between. CDR3 protein: CASSPPQVFLPYEQYF. CDR3 bases: TGTGCCAGCTCACCACCGCAGGTTTTCCTTCCCTACGAGCAGTACTTC. Full variable domain (remainder filled in from reference TRBV18 and TRBJ2-7): NAGVMQNPRHLVRRRGQEARLRCSPMKGHSHVYWYRQLPEEGLKFMVYLQKENIIDESGMPKERFSAEFPKEGPSILRIQQVVRGDSAAYFCASSPPQVFLPYEQYFGPGTRLTVT.